The 22 T cell receptor beta chains below all came from one sample that was sequenced in a study of blood T cell repertoires in COVID-19. Sequencing used immunoSEQ multiplex PCR; TCRdb keeps in-frame clones, though not all of them. The table has a few hundred thousand clones, 86% seen once; the top ten hold roughly 1.8%. The source material was peripheral blood. These receptors came from a man younger than 40 with active or convalescent COVID-19.

This clone was found once. This chain connects TRBV19 to TRBJ2-1; 8 bases align to TRBD2. Germline trimming cut 8 bases from V and 0 bases from J; bases unmatched to any gene: 6. From germline, CDR1 is LNHDA and CDR2 SQIVND (reference sequence). CDR3 length: 15 amino acids. CDR3 amino acids: CASGTSGSSYNEQFF. CDR3 nucleotides: TGTGCCAGTGGAACTAGCGGAAGCTCCTACAATGAGCAGTTCTTC.

The V and J genes are TRBV4-3 and TRBJ1-1; TRBD1 matches 7 bases. The junction had 2 bases not matched to a gene; V was cut back by 4 bases and J by 0 bases. This CDR3 has 14 residues. Germline CDR1 reads LGHNA; CDR2 reads YSLEER. The chain's CDR3 is CASSRDRLNTEAFF. As DNA, the CDR3 is TGCGCCAGCAGCCGGGACAGACTGAACACTGAAGCTTTCTTT.

This clone has a handful of counts. The chain joins TRBV5-6 to TRBJ1-6; TRBD1 is a possible D gene (5 bases). V was cut by 4 bases and J by 7 bases, with 12 bases left in between. CDR3 length: 14 residues. Per the germline V gene, CDR1 is SGHDT and CDR2 is YYEEEE. The CDR3 is CASSQGLLNSPLHF. The CDR3 bases are TGTGCCAGCAGCCAGGGACTCCTGAATTCACCCCTCCACTTT.

The V and J genes are TRBV29-1 and TRBJ1-3; no clear D. V lost 5 bases, J lost 2 bases, and 25 bases lay in between. The CDR3 contains 18 residues. Per the germline V gene, CDR1 is SQVTM and CDR2 is ANQGSEA. The CDR3 DNA sequence: TGCAGCGTTTCAAATGAGGCAACTGTGGCTGTACCTGGAAACACCATATATTTT. Amino acids: CSVSNEATVAVPGNTIYF. Combining the CDR3 with reference TRBV29-1 and TRBJ1-3 gives the whole variable domain SAVISQKPSRDICQRGTSLTIQCQVDSQVTMMFWYRQQPGQSLTLIATANQGSEATYESGFVIDKFPISRPNLTFSTLTVSNMSPEDSSIYLCSVSNEATVAVPGNTIYFGEGSWLTVV.

This chain links TRBV6-5 with TRBJ2-4, with D maybe TRBD1 (6 bases). This CDR3 contains 11 residues. The V end lost 6 bases, the J end lost 10 bases, and 10 bases lay between the germline ends. Germline V gives CDR1 MNHEY, CDR2 SVGAGI. This CDR3 reads CASSQGQIQYF. CDR3 in DNA: TGTGCCAGCAGCCAAGGACAGATTCAGTACTTC.

The genes are TRBV5-5 and TRBJ1-2; 10 bases are shared with TRBD1. Germline loops: CDR1 SGHKS, CDR2 YYEKEE (reference sequence). V lost 4 bases to trimming and J lost 3 bases; unmatched junction nucleotides: 3. The CDR3 has 14 residues. The CDR3 DNA sequence: TGTGCCAGCAGCCCCGGACAGGGGGACTATGGCTACACCTTC. Its protein product is CASSPGQGDYGYTF.

The rearrangement links TRBV7-9 to TRBJ2-5, with D possibly being TRBD1 (5 bases). The CDR3 is 14 amino acids. Looked up from germline, CDR1 is SEHNR and CDR2 is FQNEAQ (reference sequence). Trimming cost V 1 base and J 2 bases, with 8 bases left between them. The CDR3 nucleotides are TGTGCCAGCAGCTTAGTGACAGTACAAGAGACCCAGTACTTC. Encoded protein: CASSLVTVQETQYF. The whole variable domain, remainder taken from reference TRBV7-9 and TRBJ2-5, is DTGVSQNPRHKITKRGQNVTFRCDPISEHNRLYWYRQTLGQGPEFLTYFQNEAQLEKSRLLSDRFSAERPKGSFSTLEIQRTEQGDSAMYLCASSLVTVQETQYFGPGTRLLVL.

The chain joins TRBV11-2 to TRBJ2-1; 8 positions match TRBD2. CDR3 length: 16 amino acids. Trimming removed 5 bases from V and 5 bases from J; junction bases left unmatched: 11. CDR1 is SGHAT and CDR2 is FQNNGV in the germline V gene. The CDR3 reads CASSPRGRGVNNEQFF. The CDR3 DNA follows: TGTGCCAGCAGCCCTCGAGGGCGGGGGGTTAACAATGAGCAGTTCTTC. The variable domain in full, completed from reference TRBV11-2 and TRBJ2-1, reads EAGVAQSPRYKIIEKRQSVAFWCNPISGHATLYWYQQILGQGPKLLIQFQNNGVVDDSQLPKDRFSAERLKGVDSTLKIQPAKLEDSAVYLCASSPRGRGVNNEQFFGPGTRLTVL.

The chain recombines TRBV7-3 with TRBJ2-3, with 8 bases that match TRBD2. The V segment lost 5 bases and the J segment 4 bases; nucleotides outside the gene matches: 11. The length of the CDR3 is 16 residues. Germline loops: CDR1 SGHTA, CDR2 FQGTGA. The CDR3 DNA follows: TGTGCCAGCAGCCTCGGGGCCCGCGGGGGGCCAGATACGCAGTATTTT. It encodes CASSLGARGGPDTQYF.

The chain has TRBV19 and TRBJ1-3; 7 bases line up with TRBD1. This CDR3 is built from 19 residues. Trimming removed 2 bases from V and 0 bases from J; junction bases left unmatched: 13. Germline CDR1 and CDR2: LNHDA and SQIVND (reference sequence). CDR3 coding DNA: TGTGCCAGTAGTATAAGTTTTGCGGCAGGGGGAAGCTCTGGAAACACCATATATTTT. It encodes CASSISFAAGGSSGNTIYF.

This clone has only one observation. The J gene is TRBJ1-1, the V gene TRBV9, with 8 bases matching TRBD1. CDR1 and CDR2 (germline): SGDLS, YYNGEE. The V segment lost 3 bases and the J segment 4 bases; nucleotides outside the gene matches: 8. The CDR3 loop spans 15 amino acids. The CDR3 DNA is TGTGCCAGCAGCGCTAGACAGGGGCTGACCACTGAAGCTTTCTTT. Translating it yields CASSARQGLTTEAFF.

This sequence joins TRBV6-1 and TRBJ1-6; no clear D gene. The V end was cut by 0 bases, the J end by 0 bases, with 9 bases between. Germline assignment: CDR1 MNHNS and CDR2 SASEGT. There are 17 residues in the CDR3. Here the CDR3 reads CASSEADLSSYNSPLHF. CDR3 sequence (DNA): TGTGCCAGCAGTGAAGCGGACTTGAGCTCCTATAATTCACCCCTCCACTTT.

In this sample, this clone turned up once. The V gene is TRBV24-1, the J gene TRBJ1-5, with 9 positions matching TRBD1. The germline V gene encodes CDR1 KGHDR and CDR2 SFDVKD. CDR3 size: 16 residues. The V and J ends lost 8 bases and 1 base, in that order; junction bases with no gene match: 8. CDR3 nucleotide sequence: TGTGCCACCATGGGACAGGGTGGAGGGAGCAATCAGCCCCAGCATTTT. Translated, it gives CATMGQGGGSNQPQHF.

The rearrangement joins TRBV21-1 to TRBJ2-1; TRBD2, the table's D call, was not compared with the DNA. TRBV21-1 is marked as a pseudogene. This CDR3 has 12 residues. CDR3 loop: CASRQRYNEQFF. The DNA of the CDR3 is TGTGCCAGCAGGCAGCGTTACAATGAGCAGTTCTTC.

This clone was counted a few times. CDR3 sequence (DNA): TGCGCCAGCAGCTCAGTATATAGCGGGGGAACCCTTGTCTTTGGTGAGACCCAGTACTTC. This codes for CASSSVYSGGTLVFGETQYF. This chain connects TRBV5-1 to TRBJ2-5; 9 bases agree with TRBD2. The CDR3 is 20 amino acids. V dropped 3 bases and J dropped 5; count of bases not matched to a gene: 23. The germline CDR1 and CDR2 sequences are SGHRS and YFSETQ. Variable domain in full (rest from reference TRBV5-1 and TRBJ2-5): KAGVTQTPRYLIKTRGQQVTLSCSPISGHRSVSWYQQTPGQGLQFLFEYFSETQRNKGNFPGRFSGRQFSNSRSEMNVSTLELGDSALYLCASSSVYSGGTLVFGETQYFGPGTRLLVL.

This clone has just one count. The DNA of the CDR3 is TGTGCCAGCCACAGGGGGCTGTCTGGCGAGCAGTACTTC. This sequence encodes CASHRGLSGEQYF. The gene calls are TRBV6-5 and TRBJ2-7; 9 bases agree with TRBD1. Germline-derived CDR1 and CDR2 are MNHEY and SVGAGI. V lost 8 bases to trimming and J lost 6 bases; unmatched junction nucleotides: 8. This CDR3 contains 13 residues.

The genes are TRBV7-9 and TRBJ2-5; possibly TRBD2 for D (6 bases). Trimming took off 5 bases at V and 2 bases at J, with 15 bases between the two ends. The CDR3 spans 15 residues. Germline CDR1 is SEHNR and CDR2 is FQNEAQ (reference sequence). The CDR3 bases are TGTGCCAGCAGCCGCGATAGCGGCATACAAGAGACCCAGTACTTC. It codes for CASSRDSGIQETQYF.

This clone was counted between two and nine times. The V gene is TRBV6-5, the J gene TRBJ1-1; D unclear. Germline loops: CDR1 MNHEY, CDR2 SVGAGI. The CDR3 runs 14 residues. The germline V and J ends were trimmed by 6 bases and 2 bases, with 13 bases remaining between them. The CDR3: CASSPQTVNTEAFF. CDR3 coding DNA: TGTGCCAGCAGCCCCCAAACAGTTAACACTGAAGCTTTCTTT.

This clone was seen only a few times. As DNA, the CDR3 is TGTGCCAGTACTTGGCAGGGTACCTCACCCCTCCACTTT. Protein product: CASTWQGTSPLHF. The chain combines TRBV19 with TRBJ1-6, with D perhaps TRBD1 (5 bases). The CDR3 spans 13 residues. Germline CDR1 and CDR2: LNHDA and SQIVND (reference sequence). V lost 7 bases and J lost 10, with 14 bases in between. The full variable domain, with the rest looked up from reference TRBV19 and TRBJ1-6, is DGGITQSPKYLFRKEGQNVTLSCEQNLNHDAMYWYRQDPGQGLRLIYYSQIVNDFQKGDIAEGYSVSREKKESFPLTVTSAQKNPTAFYLCASTWQGTSPLHFGNGTRLTVT.

The sample holds a few counts of this clone. The V gene is TRBV29-1, the J gene TRBJ2-7; TRBD2 might be the D (5 bases). The germline V and J ends were trimmed by 3 bases and 3 bases, with 6 bases remaining between them. The germline V gene has CDR1 SQVTM and CDR2 ANQGSEA. The length of the CDR3 is 11 residues. The chain's CDR3 is CSVDAGYEQYF. The DNA for the CDR3 is TGCAGCGTTGACGCGGGCTACGAGCAGTACTTC.

The chain employs TRBV30 and TRBJ2-7; D is ambiguous. Germline CDR1 and CDR2: GTSNPN and SVGIG (reference sequence). This CDR3 comprises 13 residues. V lost 0 bases to trimming and J lost 1 base, with 7 bases between them. The CDR3 DNA is TGTGCCTGGAGTGTACTTGAATCCTACGAGCAGTACTTC. Amino acids: CAWSVLESYEQYF.

The chain is built from TRBV19 and TRBJ1-5; D remains unclear. The CDR3 is 14 residues long. Germline loops: CDR1 LNHDA, CDR2 SQIVND (reference sequence). The V gene lost 3 bases and the J gene lost 5 bases, with 11 bases spanning the gap. DNA of the CDR3: TGTGCCAGTAGTATTTTTCACGGGGATCAGCCCCAGCATTTT. It encodes CASSIFHGDQPQHF. The full variable domain, in which reference TRBV19 and TRBJ1-5 provide the parts outside the CDR3, is DGGITQSPKYLFRKEGQNVTLSCEQNLNHDAMYWYRQDPGQGLRLIYYSQIVNDFQKGDIAEGYSVSREKKESFPLTVTSAQKNPTAFYLCASSIFHGDQPQHFGDGTRLSIL.